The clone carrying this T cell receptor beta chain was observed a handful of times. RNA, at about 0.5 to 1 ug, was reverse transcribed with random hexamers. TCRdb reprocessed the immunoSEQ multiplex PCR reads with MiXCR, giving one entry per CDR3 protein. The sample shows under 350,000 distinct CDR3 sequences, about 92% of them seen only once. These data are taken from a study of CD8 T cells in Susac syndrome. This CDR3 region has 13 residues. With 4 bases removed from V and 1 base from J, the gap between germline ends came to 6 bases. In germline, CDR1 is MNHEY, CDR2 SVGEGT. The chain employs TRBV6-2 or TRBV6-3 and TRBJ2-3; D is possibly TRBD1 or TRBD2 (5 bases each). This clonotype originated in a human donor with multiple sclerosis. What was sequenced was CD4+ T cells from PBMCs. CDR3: CASSWDGTDTQYF. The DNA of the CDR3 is TGTGCCAGCAGTTGGGACGGCACAGATACGCAGTATTTT.